Below are 23 T cell receptor beta chains sequenced from a single sample in a study of cytomegalovirus exposure and HLA in healthy donors. Primers: 60 Vbeta forward and 13 Jbeta reverse. Here immunoSEQ multiplex PCR was the method, and the copy in TCRdb shows in-frame clones only, minus some. This sample has under 150,000 clones, with roughly 68% found just once. The sample comprised PBMCs. The receptors originated from a man aged 60-69 years in good health and CMV-seronegative.

The chain is built from TRBV29-1 and TRBJ2-2; tentatively, D is TRBD1 (5 bases). Germline V gene sequence: CDR1 SQVTM, CDR2 ANQGSEA. The CDR3 is 15 residues long. Trimming left V 8 bases short and J 6 bases short, with 22 bases between. The CDR3 here is CSTQMAGRVAGELFF. CDR3 nucleotides: TGCAGCACTCAAATGGCAGGCAGGGTCGCCGGGGAGCTGTTTTTT.

This clone was observed a few times. This chain uses TRBV2 with TRBJ1-5; a weak D match, TRBD1 (5 bases). This CDR3 is 12 amino acids long. V gave up 7 bases and J gave up 9 bases, with 13 bases separating them. Germline V gene data show CDR1 as SNHLY and CDR2 as FYNNEI. CDR3 sequence (DNA): TGTGCCAGCAACCCCTGGGGGGGGCCCCAGCATTTT. This encodes CASNPWGGPQHF.

The chain combines TRBV7-3 with TRBJ2-1; 8 bases are shared with TRBD2. CDR3 length equals 14 residues. Germline assignment: CDR1 SGHTA and CDR2 FQGTGA. J lost 7 bases, V lost 2 bases, and 4 bases had no gene match. CDR3 residues: CASSLSTSGNEQFF. The CDR3 bases are TGTGCCAGCAGCTTATCAACTAGCGGTAATGAGCAGTTCTTC.

The gene calls are TRBV5-1 and TRBJ2-3; 8 bases fit TRBD1. Germline assignment: CDR1 SGHRS and CDR2 YFSETQ. V lost 6 bases and J lost 2; bases outside the gene matches: 5. CDR3 size: 14 residues. In DNA, the CDR3 is TGCGCCAGCAACGGACAGGGCCTCACAGATACGCAGTATTTT. Protein: CASNGQGLTDTQYF. Combining the CDR3 with reference TRBV5-1 and TRBJ2-3 gives the whole variable domain KAGVTQTPRYLIKTRGQQVTLSCSPISGHRSVSWYQQTPGQGLQFLFEYFSETQRNKGNFPGRFSGRQFSNSRSEMNVSTLELGDSALYLCASNGQGLTDTQYFGPGTRLTVL.

This chain connects TRBV28 to TRBJ2-7; tentatively, D is TRBD1 (6 bases). Trimming shortened V by 1 base and J by 1 base, and 8 bases separated the two germline ends. Germline lookup yields CDR1 MDHEN and CDR2 SYDVKM. The length of the CDR3 is 14 residues. CDR3 DNA: TGTGCCAGCAGTTTATTAGGGGGATCCTACGAGCAGTACTTC. Translating it yields CASSLLGGSYEQYF.

This clone appeared a few times. The chain is built from TRBV15 and TRBJ1-6; maybe TRBD1 (6 bases). Germline values: CDR1 LNHNV, CDR2 YYDKDF (reference sequence). The germline V and J ends were trimmed by 0 bases and 7 bases, with 10 bases remaining between them. CDR3 length equals 15 residues. The CDR3 DNA reads as TGTGCCACCAGCAGAGATGGGGGCAACAATTCACCCCTCCACTTT. It specifies CATSRDGGNNSPLHF.

CDR3 DNA: TGTGCCACTTGGGAGGCAGACTCCTACGAGCAGTACTTC. Its protein is CATWEADSYEQYF. This chain uses TRBV27 with TRBJ2-7; maybe TRBD2 (6 bases). This CDR3 region has 13 residues. Deletions cut 10 bases from V and 0 bases from J, with 13 bases between. Germline lookup yields CDR1 MNHEY and CDR2 SMNVEV (reference sequence).

The chain employs TRBV28 and TRBJ2-5; 9 bases align to TRBD1. Germline loops: CDR1 MDHEN, CDR2 SYDVKM. CDR3 length: 16 residues. J was trimmed by 5 bases and V by 2 bases; bases with no gene match: 9. The CDR3 coding sequence is TGTGCCAGCAGTTTAAGTCCCGGGACAGGGCACGAGACCCAGTACTTC. Protein sequence: CASSLSPGTGHETQYF.

This chain connects TRBV10-3 to TRBJ2-1, with 8 bases identical to TRBD2. After removal of 7 bases from V and 5 bases from J, the junction contained 7 bases not matched to a gene. Per the germline V gene, CDR1 is ENHRY and CDR2 is SYGVKD. The CDR3 is made up of 14 amino acids. The chain's CDR3 is CAITPQRGNNEQFF. The CDR3 DNA follows: TGTGCCATCACTCCCCAGCGGGGGAACAATGAGCAGTTCTTC.

The chain combines TRBV20-1 with TRBJ1-2, with D maybe TRBD1 (5 bases). Germline V gene lookup returns CDR1 DFQATT and CDR2 SNEGSKA (reference sequence). This CDR3 region has 11 residues. The CDR3 nucleotides read TGCGCCCTCGGGGGGGTCGGTGGCTACACCTTC. It is translated as CALGGVGGYTF.

The chain couples TRBV5-6 to TRBJ2-7; 9 bases align to TRBD1. The V gene's germline CDR1 is SGHDT and CDR2 YYEEEE. The CDR3 is 15 residues long. The V segment lost 2 bases and the J segment 2 bases; nucleotides outside the gene matches: 5. The CDR3 DNA reads as TGTGCCAGCAGCTTTCCGCGACAGGGGGCCTACGAGCAGTACTTC. The encoded protein is CASSFPRQGAYEQYF.

V is TRBV5-1 and J is TRBJ1-2, with TRBD1 as a possible D gene (5 bases). The CDR3 length is 16 residues. CDR1 is SGHRS and CDR2 is YFSETQ in the germline V gene. Trimming left V 4 bases short and J 4 bases short, with 20 bases between. CDR3 residues: CASSQGPAGIPYGYTF. DNA of the CDR3: TGCGCCAGCAGCCAAGGGCCCGCAGGGATACCCTATGGCTACACCTTC. The complete variable domain, with remaining parts taken from reference TRBV5-1 and TRBJ1-2, reads KAGVTQTPRYLIKTRGQQVTLSCSPISGHRSVSWYQQTPGQGLQFLFEYFSETQRNKGNFPGRFSGRQFSNSRSEMNVSTLELGDSALYLCASSQGPAGIPYGYTFGSGTRLTVV.

CDR3 sequence reads: CASSITTNYNEQFF. For the CDR3, the DNA is TGTGCCAGTAGTATAACTACCAACTACAATGAGCAGTTCTTC. This chain uses TRBV19 with TRBJ2-1; D call uncertain. V lost 2 bases and J 3 bases, leaving 8 bases between the germline ends. From germline, CDR1 is LNHDA and CDR2 SQIVND (reference sequence). The CDR3 runs to 14 residues.

The chain has TRBV5-1 and TRBJ2-7; TRBD1 might be the D (5 bases). Germline CDR1 reads SGHRS; CDR2 reads YFSETQ. This CDR3 spans 16 amino acids. Trimming cost V 2 bases and J 2 bases, with 17 bases left between them. CDR3 amino acids: CASSLKLSTDTYEQYF. The CDR3 nucleotides are TGCGCCAGCAGCTTAAAGCTCTCGACAGACACCTACGAGCAGTACTTC.

This chain connects TRBV27 to TRBJ2-3; possible D gene TRBD2, 7 bases. The length of the CDR3 is 14 residues. Germline assignment: CDR1 MNHEY and CDR2 SMNVEV (reference sequence). Trimming removed 3 bases at V and 4 bases at J, with 11 bases between. The CDR3 DNA sequence: TGTGCCAGCAGTTTTTTGGGGGGGCCAGATACGCAGTATTTT. It is translated as CASSFLGGPDTQYF.

The chain carries TRBV29-1 and TRBJ2-7; TRBD1 matches 8 bases. V shed 1 base and J 7 bases; nucleotides not matched to a gene: 9. Germline assignment: CDR1 SQVTM and CDR2 ANQGSEA. CDR3 length: 14 amino acids. The CDR3: CSVEVQSGQGEQYF. The DNA of the CDR3 is TGCAGCGTTGAAGTCCAATCTGGACAGGGTGAGCAGTACTTC.

This clone came up a few times. The CDR3 loop is CASSLTAGPYSYEQYF. The CDR3 nucleotides are TGTGCCAGCAGCTTAACGGCAGGCCCTTACTCCTACGAGCAGTACTTC. The chain couples TRBV11-2 to TRBJ2-7; D is ambiguous. Trimming removed 2 bases from V and 0 bases from J, with 14 bases in between. Germline V lookup: CDR1 SGHAT, CDR2 FQNNGV. The CDR3 is made up of 16 amino acids.

The CDR3 reads CSASDRAEPQHF. As DNA, the CDR3 is TGCAGCGCCAGTGACAGGGCTGAGCCCCAGCATTTT. The J gene is TRBJ1-5, the V gene TRBV29-1; 7 bases line up with TRBD1. CDR3 size: 12 residues. Germline V gene data show CDR1 as SQVTM and CDR2 as ANQGSEA. The V segment lost 7 bases and the J segment 8 bases; nucleotides outside the gene matches: 8.

This sequence joins TRBV9 and TRBJ1-3; D gene ambiguous. The CDR3 has 16 residues. CDR1 is SGDLS and CDR2 is YYNGEE in the germline V gene. The ends were cut back, 0 bases at V and 0 bases at J, with 10 bases in the middle. Written as DNA, the CDR3 is TGTGCCAGCAGCGTAGATTTCCGGGGCTCTGGAAACACCATATATTTT. Translation gives CASSVDFRGSGNTIYF.

A few counts support this clone. This sequence joins TRBV5-6 and TRBJ1-5; D is ambiguous. Germline V gives CDR1 SGHDT, CDR2 YYEEEE. The V end was cut by 0 bases, the J end by 3 bases, with 7 bases between. This CDR3 spans 14 amino acids. In DNA form, the CDR3 reads TGTGCCAGCAGCTTGGCAGGTTTCAATCAGCCCCAGCATTTT. Its translation: CASSLAGFNQPQHF.

This clone was counted a few times. The genes are TRBV6-8 and TRBJ2-2; 10 nucleotides agree with TRBD2. CDR1 and CDR2 from the germline V gene are MNHGY and SAAAGT. The CDR3 has 18 amino acids. Trimming at V came to 2 bases and at J to 2 bases, leaving 8 bases not matched to a gene. CDR3 DNA: TGTGCCAGCAGTTACAGGCCAGCGGGAGGGATCAACACCGGGGAGCTGTTTTTT. The encoded protein is CASSYRPAGGINTGELFF.

V usage is TRBV5-4 and J usage is TRBJ2-7, with TRBD1 matching over 7 bases. The length of the CDR3 is 14 residues. Germline V CDR1 and CDR2: SGHNT, YYREEE (reference sequence). The trim removed 1 base at V and 1 base at J, leaving 2 bases unmatched. DNA for the CDR3: TGTGCCAGCAGCTTGAGGGACAGTTCCTACGAGCAGTACTTC. Protein sequence: CASSLRDSSYEQYF.

For the CDR3, the DNA is TGTGCCAGCAGTTCAGGGGGACCTGGAAACACCATATATTTT. Protein product: CASSSGGPGNTIYF. The chain couples TRBV28 to TRBJ1-3, with 7 bases matching TRBD1. V was clipped by 4 bases and J by 2 bases; unmatched bases: 2. The germline gives CDR1 MDHEN, CDR2 SYDVKM. The CDR3 has 14 amino acids.